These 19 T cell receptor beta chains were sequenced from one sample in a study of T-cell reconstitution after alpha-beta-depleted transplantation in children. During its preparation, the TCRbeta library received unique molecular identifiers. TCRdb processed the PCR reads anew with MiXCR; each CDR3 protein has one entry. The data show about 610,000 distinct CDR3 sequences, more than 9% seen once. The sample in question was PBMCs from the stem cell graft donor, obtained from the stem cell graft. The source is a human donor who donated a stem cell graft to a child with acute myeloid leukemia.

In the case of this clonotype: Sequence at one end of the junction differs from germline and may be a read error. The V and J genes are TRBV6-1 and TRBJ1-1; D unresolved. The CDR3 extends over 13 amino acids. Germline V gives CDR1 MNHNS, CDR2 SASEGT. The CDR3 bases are TGTGTCAGCGGTAGGAGTATGAACACTGAAGCTTTCTTT. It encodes CVSGRSMNTEAFF.

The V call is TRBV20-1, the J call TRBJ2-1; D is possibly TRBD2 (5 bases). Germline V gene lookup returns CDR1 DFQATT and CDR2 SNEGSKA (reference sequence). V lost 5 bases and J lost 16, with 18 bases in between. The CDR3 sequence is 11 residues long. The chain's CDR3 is CSAGLTETAFF. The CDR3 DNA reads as TGCAGTGCTGGACTCACTGAAACGGCCTTCTTC.

The CDR3: CSARDQGWNTGELFF. The DNA of the CDR3 is TGCAGTGCTAGAGATCAGGGTTGGAACACCGGGGAGCTGTTTTTT. The chain couples TRBV20-1 to TRBJ2-2, with D possibly being TRBD1 (5 bases). V was pared by 0 bases and J by 1 base, with 9 bases between. The CDR3 spans 15 residues. Germline V gene sequence: CDR1 DFQATT, CDR2 SNEGSKA (reference sequence).

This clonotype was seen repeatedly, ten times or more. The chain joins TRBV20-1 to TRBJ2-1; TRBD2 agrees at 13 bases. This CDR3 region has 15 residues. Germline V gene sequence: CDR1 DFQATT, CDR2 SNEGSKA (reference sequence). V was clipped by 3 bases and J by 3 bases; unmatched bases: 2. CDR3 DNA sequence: TGCAGTGCTAGGGGACTAGCGGGACACTACAATGAGCAGTTCTTC. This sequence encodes CSARGLAGHYNEQFF.

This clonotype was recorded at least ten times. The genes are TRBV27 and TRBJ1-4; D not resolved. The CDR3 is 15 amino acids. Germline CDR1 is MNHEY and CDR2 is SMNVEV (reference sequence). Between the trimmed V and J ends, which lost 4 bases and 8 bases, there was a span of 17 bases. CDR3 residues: CASSSLKGRWEKLFF. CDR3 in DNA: TGTGCCAGCAGTTCCCTGAAAGGGCGGTGGGAAAAACTGTTTTTT.

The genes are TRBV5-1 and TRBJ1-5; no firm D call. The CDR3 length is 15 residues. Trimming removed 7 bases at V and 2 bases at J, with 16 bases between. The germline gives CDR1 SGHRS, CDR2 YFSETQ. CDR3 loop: CASGIFTRGNQPQHF. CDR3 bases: TGCGCCAGCGGAATATTTACGAGGGGCAATCAGCCCCAGCATTTT.

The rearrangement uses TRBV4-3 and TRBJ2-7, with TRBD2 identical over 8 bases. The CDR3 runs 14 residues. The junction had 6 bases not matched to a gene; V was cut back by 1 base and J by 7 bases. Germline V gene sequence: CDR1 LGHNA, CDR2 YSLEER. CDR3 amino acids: CASSQGAGEAEQYF. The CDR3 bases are TGCGCCAGCAGCCAAGGAGCGGGAGAGGCGGAGCAGTACTTC.

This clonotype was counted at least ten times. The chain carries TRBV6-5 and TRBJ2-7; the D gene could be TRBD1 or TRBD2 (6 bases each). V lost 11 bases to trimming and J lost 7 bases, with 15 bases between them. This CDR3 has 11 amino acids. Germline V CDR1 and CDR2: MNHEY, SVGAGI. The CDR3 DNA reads TGTGCCGTCTTGGGGGCGGGAGAGCAGTACTTC. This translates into CAVLGAGEQYF.

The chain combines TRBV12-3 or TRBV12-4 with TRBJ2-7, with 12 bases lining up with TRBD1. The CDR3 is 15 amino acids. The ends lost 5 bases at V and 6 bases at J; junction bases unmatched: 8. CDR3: CASSPLRDRGLEQYF. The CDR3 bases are TGTGCCAGCAGTCCCCTCCGGGACAGGGGGCTCGAGCAGTACTTC.

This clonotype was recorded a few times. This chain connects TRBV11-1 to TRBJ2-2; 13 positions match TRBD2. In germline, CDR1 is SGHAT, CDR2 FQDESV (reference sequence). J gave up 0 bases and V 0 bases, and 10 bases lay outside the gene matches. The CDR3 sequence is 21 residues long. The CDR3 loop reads CASSLASRTSGRPSNTGELFF. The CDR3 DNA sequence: TGTGCCAGCAGCTTAGCGTCCAGGACTAGCGGGAGACCCTCGAACACCGGGGAGCTGTTTTTT.

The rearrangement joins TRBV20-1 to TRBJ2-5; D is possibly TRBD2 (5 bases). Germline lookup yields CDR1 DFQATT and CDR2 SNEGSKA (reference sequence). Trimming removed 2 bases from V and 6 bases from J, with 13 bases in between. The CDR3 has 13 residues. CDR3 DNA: TGCAGTGCTAGATGGGGAGATAGAAAGACCCAGTACTTC. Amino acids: CSARWGDRKTQYF.

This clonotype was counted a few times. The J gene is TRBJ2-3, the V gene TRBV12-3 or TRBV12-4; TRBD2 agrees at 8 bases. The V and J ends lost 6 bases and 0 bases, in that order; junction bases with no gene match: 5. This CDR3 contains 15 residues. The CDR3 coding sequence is TGTGCCAGCAGGGTAGCGGGGTCTAGCACAGATACGCAGTATTTT. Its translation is CASRVAGSSTDTQYF.

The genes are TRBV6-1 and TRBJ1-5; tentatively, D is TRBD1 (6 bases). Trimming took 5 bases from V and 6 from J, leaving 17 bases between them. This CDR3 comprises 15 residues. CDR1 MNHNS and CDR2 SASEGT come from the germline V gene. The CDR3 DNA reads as TGTGCCAGCAGTATAAGAAGGGGGGGGAGTCAGCCCCAGCATTTT. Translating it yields CASSIRRGGSQPQHF.

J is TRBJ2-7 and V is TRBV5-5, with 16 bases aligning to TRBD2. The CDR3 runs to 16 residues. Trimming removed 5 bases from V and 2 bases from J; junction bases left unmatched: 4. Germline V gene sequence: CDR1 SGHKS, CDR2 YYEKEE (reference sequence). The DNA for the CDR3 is TGTGCCAGCAGGTCCGGGACTAGCGGGAGGGCCTACGAGCAGTACTTC. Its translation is CASRSGTSGRAYEQYF.

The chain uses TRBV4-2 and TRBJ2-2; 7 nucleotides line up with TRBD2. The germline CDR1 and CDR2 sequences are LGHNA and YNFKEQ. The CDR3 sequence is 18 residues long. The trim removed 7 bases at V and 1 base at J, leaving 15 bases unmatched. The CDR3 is CASMRTGVGGRNTGELFF. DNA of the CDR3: TGTGCCAGCATGCGAACTGGGGTGGGAGGGAGGAACACCGGGGAGCTGTTTTTT.

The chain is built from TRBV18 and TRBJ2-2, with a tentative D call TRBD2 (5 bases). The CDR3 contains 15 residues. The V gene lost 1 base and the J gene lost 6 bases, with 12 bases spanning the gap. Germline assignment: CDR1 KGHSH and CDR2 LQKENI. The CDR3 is CASSPRNGVAGELFF. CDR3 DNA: TGTGCCAGCTCACCACGTAACGGGGTCGCCGGGGAGCTGTTTTTT.

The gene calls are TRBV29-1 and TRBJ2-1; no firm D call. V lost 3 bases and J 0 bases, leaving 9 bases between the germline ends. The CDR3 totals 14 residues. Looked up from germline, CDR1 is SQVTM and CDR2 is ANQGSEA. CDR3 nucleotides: TGCAGCGTTGATGGCGAAAACTCCTACAATGAGCAGTTCTTC. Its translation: CSVDGENSYNEQFF.

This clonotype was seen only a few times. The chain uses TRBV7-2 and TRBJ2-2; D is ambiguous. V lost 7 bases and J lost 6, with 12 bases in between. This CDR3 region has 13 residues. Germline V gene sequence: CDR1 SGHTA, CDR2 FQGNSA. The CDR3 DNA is TGTGCCAGCACCGATCGTTCACCCGGGGAGCTGTTTTTT. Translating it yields CASTDRSPGELFF. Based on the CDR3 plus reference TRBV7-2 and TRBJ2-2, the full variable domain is GAGVSQSPSNKVTEKGKDVELRCDPISGHTALYWYRQSLGQGLEFLIYFQGNSAPDKSGLPSDRFSAERTGGSVSTLTIQRTQQEDSAVYLCASTDRSPGELFFGEGSRLTVL.

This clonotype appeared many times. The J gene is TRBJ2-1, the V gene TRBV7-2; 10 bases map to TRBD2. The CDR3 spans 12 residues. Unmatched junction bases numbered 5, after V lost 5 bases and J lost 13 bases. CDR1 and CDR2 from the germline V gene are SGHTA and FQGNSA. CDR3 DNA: TGTGCCAGCAGCATTACTAGCGGGGCCCAGTTCTTC. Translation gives CASSITSGAQFF.